Included here is one T cell receptor beta chain sequence, with context. The antigen is undetermined. These data come from a study of vaccination and CD4 T cells after COVID-19. About the study: Blood was drawn a median roughly 68 days post second dose, range 14 to 241.

Cultured CD4+ T cells had their DNA profiled by the Oncomine TCR Beta short-read assay. TCRdb re-analysed the PCR reads in MiXCR, keeping a single row per CDR3 protein. The sample yields about 5,700 distinct CDR3 sequences, 25% to 35% seen once. Treatment: roughly nine-day PBMC culture with coronavirus spike peptide pools or control peptides (ViraFEST assay). Researchers collected the unexposed donor's CD4+ T cells before the COVID-19 pandemic (2011-2018). Cells permitting, SARS-CoV-2 S/N and four cold-coronavirus spikes were tested on unexposed-donor CD4+ T cells. The CDR3 is made up of 16 amino acids. Trimming cost V 0 bases and J 5 bases, with 16 bases left between them. CDR1 is MGHRA and CDR2 is YSYEKL in the germline V gene.

Sample: CD4+ T cells from blood, cultured in vitro. The sequence was collected from a human donor in good health. The chain links TRBV4-1 to TRBJ2-5, with D perhaps TRBD2 (6 bases). CDR3 DNA: TGCGCCAGCAGCCAAGAAGGCGGAGGGGCCGAGGAGACCCAGTACTTC. This sequence encodes CASSQEGGGAEETQYF.